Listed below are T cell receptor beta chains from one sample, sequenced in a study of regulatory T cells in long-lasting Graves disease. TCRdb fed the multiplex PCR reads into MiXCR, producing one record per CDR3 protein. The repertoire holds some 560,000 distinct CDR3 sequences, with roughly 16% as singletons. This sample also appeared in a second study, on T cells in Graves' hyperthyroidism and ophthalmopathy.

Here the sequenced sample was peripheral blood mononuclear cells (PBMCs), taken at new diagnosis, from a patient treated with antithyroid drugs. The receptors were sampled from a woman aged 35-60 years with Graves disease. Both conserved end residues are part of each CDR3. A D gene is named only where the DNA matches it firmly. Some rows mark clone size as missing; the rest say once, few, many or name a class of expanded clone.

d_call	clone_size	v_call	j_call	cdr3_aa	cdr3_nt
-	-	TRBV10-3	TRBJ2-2	CASARDRTGELFF	TGTGCCTCCGCGCGGGATCGCACCGGGGAGCTGTTTTTT
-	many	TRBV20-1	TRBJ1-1	CSASQDRNTEAFF	TGCAGTGCTAGTCAAGACCGAAACACTGAAGCTTTCTTT
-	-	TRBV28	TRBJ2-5	CASMAGRGETQYF	TGTGCCAGCATGGCGGGGAGAGGAGAGACCCAGTACTTC
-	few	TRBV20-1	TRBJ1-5	CSARGGPTSQPQHF	TGCAGTGCCCGAGGGGGACCCACAAGTCAGCCCCAGCATTTT
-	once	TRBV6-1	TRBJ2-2	CASRGPGQITGELFF	TGTGCCAGCAGAGGACCCGGACAGATCACCGGGGAGCTGTTTTTT
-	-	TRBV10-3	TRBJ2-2	CAISDNSGQNTGELFF	TGTGCCATCAGTGACAACAGCGGGCAGAACACCGGGGAGCTGTTTTTT
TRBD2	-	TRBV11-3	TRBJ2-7	CASSFTHSGDSYEQYF	TGTGCCAGCAGCTTTACGCATAGCGGGGACTCCTACGAGCAGTACTTC
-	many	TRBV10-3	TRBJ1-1	CAISESGVDTEAFF	TGTGCCATCAGTGAGTCCGGGGTAGACACTGAAGCTTTCTTT
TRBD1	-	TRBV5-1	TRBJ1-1	CASSWTGPGMNTEAFF	TGCGCCAGCAGCTGGACAGGGCCGGGCATGAACACTGAAGCTTTCTTT
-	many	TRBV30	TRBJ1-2	CAWSVSETLYTF	TGTGCCTGGAGTGTATCAGAAACCCTCTACACCTTC
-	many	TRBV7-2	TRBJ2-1	CASSLTYNEQFF	TGTGCCAGCAGCCTAACTTACAATGAGCAGTTCTTC
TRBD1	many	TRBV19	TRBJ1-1	CASSTRTGGAQPNTEAFF	TGTGCCAGTAGTACCCGGACAGGAGGCGCCCAGCCTAACACTGAAGCTTTCTTT
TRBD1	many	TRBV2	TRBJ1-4	CASSLRTGINEKLFF	TGTGCCAGCAGCCTGAGGACAGGGATTAATGAAAAACTGTTTTTT
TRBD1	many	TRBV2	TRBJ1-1	CASMGRGLTEAFF	TGTGCCAGCATGGGCAGGGGGCTTACTGAAGCTTTCTTT
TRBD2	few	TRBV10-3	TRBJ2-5	CAIKASGGYQETQYF	TGTGCCATCAAGGCTAGCGGAGGGTACCAAGAGACCCAGTACTTC
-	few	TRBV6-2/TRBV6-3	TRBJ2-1	CASSENSNEQFF	TGTGCCAGCAGTGAAAACAGCAATGAGCAGTTCTTC
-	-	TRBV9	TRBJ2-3	CASSVAASRGEVTQYF	TGTGCCAGCAGCGTAGCTGCCTCCAGGGGGGAAGTTACGCAGTATTTT
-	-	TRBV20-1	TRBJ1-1	CSASMEGGGNPEAFF	TGCAGTGCTAGTATGGAAGGCGGGGGGAATCCTGAAGCTTTCTTT
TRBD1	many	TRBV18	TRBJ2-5	CASLRDSQETQYF	TGTGCCAGCCTCCGGGACAGCCAAGAGACCCAGTACTTC
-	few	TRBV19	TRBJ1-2	CASRMIPNYGYTF	TGTGCCAGTAGGATGATTCCCAACTATGGCTACACCTTC
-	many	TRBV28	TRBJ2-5	CASSLPGRQETQYF	TGTGCCAGCAGTTTACCAGGGAGACAAGAGACCCAGTACTTC
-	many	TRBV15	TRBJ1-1	CATSREILLGRPTEAFF	TGTGCCACCAGCAGGGAAATCTTACTCGGGAGGCCCACTGAAGCTTTCTTT
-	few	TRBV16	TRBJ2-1	CASSQEVTVNNEQFF	TGTGCCAGCAGCCAAGAGGTGACAGTTAACAATGAGCAGTTCTTC
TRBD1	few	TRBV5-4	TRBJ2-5	CASSPGWQGAQETQYF	TGTGCCAGCAGCCCGGGTTGGCAGGGGGCCCAAGAGACCCAGTACTTC
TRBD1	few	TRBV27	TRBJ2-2	CASKEGQVPLRGKNTGELFF	TGTGCCAGCAAGGAGGGACAGGTCCCTTTAAGGGGGAAGAACACCGGGGAGCTGTTTTTT
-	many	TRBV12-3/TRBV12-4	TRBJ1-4	CASSGTRGREKLFF	TGTGCCAGCAGTGGGACGAGGGGCCGGGAAAAACTGTTTTTT
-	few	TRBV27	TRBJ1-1	CASSFLGGPEAFF	TGTGCCAGCAGTTTCTTAGGGGGGCCTGAAGCTTTCTTT
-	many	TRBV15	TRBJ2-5	CATSRDPDAQETQYF	TGTGCCACCAGCAGAGATCCAGATGCCCAAGAGACCCAGTACTTC
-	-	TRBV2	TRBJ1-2	CASSGFYGCTF	TGTGCCAGCAGTGGGTTCTATGGCTGCACCTTC
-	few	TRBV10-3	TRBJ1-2	CAISSTALNYGYTF	TGTGCCATCAGCTCGACAGCTCTTAACTATGGCTACACCTTC
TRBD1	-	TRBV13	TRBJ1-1	CASSLRAQGRGAFF	TGTGCCAGCAGCTTAAGGGCACAGGGGCGAGGAGCTTTCTTT
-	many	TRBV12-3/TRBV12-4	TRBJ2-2	CASSPPRGNTGELFF	TGTGCCAGCAGCCCTCCCAGGGGGAACACCGGGGAGCTGTTTTTT
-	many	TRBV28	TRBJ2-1	CASSPLRGVYNEQFF	TGTGCCAGCAGTCCCTTAAGGGGCGTATACAATGAGCAGTTCTTC
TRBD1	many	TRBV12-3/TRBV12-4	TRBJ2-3	CASSTTGVDTQYF	TGTGCCAGCAGTACTACAGGGGTAGATACGCAGTATTTT
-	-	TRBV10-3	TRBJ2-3	CAISDLGGTGTDTQYF	TGTGCCATCAGTGACTTGGGGGGAACAGGCACAGATACGCAGTATTTT
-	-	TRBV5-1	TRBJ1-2	CASSLGAPSSFGYGYTF	TGCGCCAGCAGCTTGGGGGCCCCTAGCAGCTTCGGTTATGGCTACACCTTC
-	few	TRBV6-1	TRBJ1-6	CASSEVPLSSPLHF	TGTGCCAGCAGTGAAGTACCCTTGTCTTCACCCCTCCACTTT
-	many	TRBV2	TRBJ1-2	CASQTDTNYGYTF	TGTGCCAGTCAGACCGATACTAACTATGGCTACACCTTC
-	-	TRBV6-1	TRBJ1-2	CASSDYSGAKSPYGYTF	TGTGCCAGCAGTGACTACTCCGGGGCCAAATCCCCCTATGGCTACACCTTC
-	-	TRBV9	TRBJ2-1	CASSVEIGRNEQFF	TGTGCCAGCAGCGTAGAGATCGGTAGAAATGAGCAGTTCTTC
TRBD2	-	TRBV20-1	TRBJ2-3	CSAQTSGGTDTQYF	TGCAGTGCCCAGACTAGCGGGGGGACAGATACGCAGTATTTT
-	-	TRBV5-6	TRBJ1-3	CASSLMTSSGNTIYF	TGTGCCAGCAGCTTGATGACGAGCTCTGGAAACACCATATATTTT
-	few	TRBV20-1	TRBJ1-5	CSARMSGPVQPQHF	TGCAGTGCTAGAATGTCCGGCCCGGTTCAGCCCCAGCATTTT
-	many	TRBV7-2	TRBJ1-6	CASSGSNSPLHF	TGTGCCAGCAGCGGATCAAATTCACCCCTCCACTTT
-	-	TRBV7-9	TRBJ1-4	CASSPQGFSEKLFF	TGTGCCAGCAGCCCGCAGGGGTTCAGTGAAAAACTGTTTTTT
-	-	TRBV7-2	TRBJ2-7	CASSLSQGIYEQYF	TGTGCCAGCAGCTTATCCCAGGGGATCTACGAGCAGTACTTC
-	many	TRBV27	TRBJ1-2	CASSLLEGDPSGYTF	TGTGCCAGCAGTTTATTGGAGGGGGATCCCTCTGGCTACACCTTC
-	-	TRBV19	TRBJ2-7	CASPGDSSYEQYF	TGTGCCTCCCCGGGGGACAGCTCCTACGAGCAGTACTTC
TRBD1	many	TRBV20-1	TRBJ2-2	CSARARTGNTGELFF	TGCAGTGCTAGAGCCCGGACAGGGAACACCGGGGAGCTGTTTTTT
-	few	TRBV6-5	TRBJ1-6	CASSYGSGNSPLHF	TGTGCCAGCAGTTATGGGTCGGGAAATTCACCCCTCCACTTT
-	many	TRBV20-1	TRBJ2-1	CSAPGVRRGDEQFF	TGCAGTGCCCCGGGGGTCCGCCGAGGGGATGAGCAGTTCTTC
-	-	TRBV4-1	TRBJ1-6	CASSQQGEGYNSPLHF	TGCGCCAGCAGCCAACAGGGAGAGGGCTATAATTCACCCCTCCACTTT
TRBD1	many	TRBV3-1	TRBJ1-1	CASSQGPTGGTEAFF	TGTGCCAGCAGCCAAGGGCCTACAGGGGGCACTGAAGCTTTCTTT
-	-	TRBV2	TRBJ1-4	CASSRHTGRTGEKLFF	TGTGCCAGCAGCCGGCATACAGGGAGGACGGGTGAAAAACTGTTTTTT
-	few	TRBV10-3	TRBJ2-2	CAISDDGENTGELFF	TGTGCCATCAGTGATGACGGAGAGAACACCGGGGAGCTGTTTTTT
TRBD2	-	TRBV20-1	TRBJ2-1	CSAQNAGGNYNEQFF	TGCAGTGCCCAGAACGCGGGGGGAAACTACAATGAGCAGTTCTTC